What follows are 10 T cell receptor beta chains derived from one specimen sequenced in a study of T cell clonality in common variable immunodeficiency. Assay: immunoSEQ multiplex PCR; the TCRdb copy retains only in-frame clones and omits some. The sample has around 40,000 clones, none seen only once. Sequenced sample: peripheral blood mononuclear cells. The receptors come from a person aged 18 to 75 in good health.

This clone has at least ten counts. The read falls 3 residues short of the CDR3 end, and the missing part is taken from the germline J gene. The chain carries TRBV2 and TRBJ1-5; 8 nucleotides agree with TRBD1. The CDR3 runs 17 residues. V dropped 6 bases and J dropped 5; count of bases not matched to a gene: 15. Germline V gives CDR1 SNHLY, CDR2 FYNNEI. This CDR3 reads CASRPPRQGRVDQPQHF. The sequenced part of the CDR3 DNA is TGTGCCAGCAGGCCCCCCCGACAGGGGAGGGTCGATCAGCCC.

This clone was detected many times. The read ends 3 residues early relative to the CDR3; the germline J gene fills the gap. The chain has TRBV4-2 and TRBJ1-5; D is uncertain. V lost 1 base and J lost 6, with 4 bases in between. CDR1 LGHNA and CDR2 YNFKEQ come from the germline V gene. This CDR3 is 12 amino acids long. CDR3 DNA (partial): TGTGCCAGCAGCCAAGGAGGTCAGCCC. This translates into CASSQGGQP. The full CDR3 is CASSQGGQPQHF.

There are many counts of this clone. From the germline J gene comes the end of the CDR3, since the read stops 3 residues before it. The rearrangement joins TRBV12-3 or TRBV12-4 to TRBJ1-2; D perhaps matches TRBD1 (6 bases). V was trimmed by 5 bases and J by 2 bases, leaving 12 bases between them. CDR3 length equals 14 residues. CDR3 residues: CASSAETGNYGYTF. The sequenced part of the CDR3 DNA is TGTGCCAGCAGTGCGGAAACAGGGAACTATGGC.

This clone was counted at least ten times. The CDR3 end falls 3 residues outside the read, so it is completed with the germline J gene. The chain is built from TRBV20-1 and TRBJ1-2, with 7 bases identical to TRBD1. This CDR3 has 15 residues. The junction had 11 bases not matched to a gene; V was cut back by 0 bases and J by 7 bases. From germline, CDR1 is DFQATT and CDR2 SNEGSKA (reference sequence). The CDR3 reads CSARDLRQGVSGYTF. The sequenced part of the CDR3 DNA is TGCAGTGCTAGAGATCTGAGGCAGGGGGTCTCTGGC.

This clone was picked up many times. The missing CDR3 end, 3 residues past where the read stops, is filled in from the germline J gene. The chain is built from TRBV20-1 and TRBJ2-1; D might be TRBD1 (6 bases). The V gene lost 0 bases and the J gene lost 3 bases, with 9 bases spanning the gap. The germline CDR1 and CDR2 sequences are DFQATT and SNEGSKA (reference sequence). The CDR3 loop spans 14 amino acids. This CDR3 is CSARDNRDYNEQFF. CDR3 DNA, as far as it was read: TGCAGTGCTAGAGATAACAGGGACTACAATGAG.

A note on this clone: The read ends 3 residues early relative to the CDR3; the germline J gene fills the gap. The V gene is TRBV5-1, the J gene TRBJ2-1, with D possibly matching TRBD2 (5 bases). The CDR3 length is 14 residues. Between the trimmed V and J ends, which lost 0 bases and 9 bases, there was a span of 13 bases. Germline CDR1 reads SGHRS; CDR2 reads YFSETQ. The CDR3 loop reads CASSLGFSSSEQFF. The sequenced part of the CDR3 DNA is TGCGCCAGCAGCTTGGGGTTTTCTAGCAGTGAG.

This clone was seen repeatedly, ten times or more. The observed sequence ends 3 residues before the CDR3 terminus, with the missing tail filled in from the germline J gene. The chain has TRBV3-1 (or the pseudogene TRBV3-2) and TRBJ2-2, with 9 bases aligning to TRBD2. V lost 0 bases to trimming and J lost 0 bases; unmatched junction nucleotides: 8. This CDR3 comprises 19 residues. Germline CDR1 and CDR2: LGHDT and YNNKEL (reference sequence). CDR3: CASSQDLLAGSPNTGELFF. CDR3 bases read: TGTGCCAGCAGCCAAGATCTTCTAGCGGGGTCCCCGAACACCGGGGAG.

In this sample, this clone turned up many times. The read comes to an end 3 residues before the CDR3 does, leaving the germline J gene to fill in the end. The genes are TRBV19 and TRBJ2-1; D is perhaps TRBD2 (7 bases). The CDR3 contains 14 residues. V lost 8 bases to trimming and J lost 0 bases, with 11 bases between them. In germline, CDR1 is LNHDA, CDR2 SQIVND (reference sequence). The CDR3 DNA, read in part, is TGTGCCAGTCGGGGGGCTAGCTCCTACAATGAG. This gives the protein CASRGASSYNE. The whole CDR3 reads CASRGASSYNEQFF.

This clone was seen ten or more times. The read ends 3 residues shy of where the CDR3 ends; the end is completed using the germline J gene. V is TRBV5-1 and J is TRBJ2-5, with TRBD2 matching 11 bases. CDR1 is SGHRS and CDR2 is YFSETQ in the germline V gene. The V segment lost 2 bases and the J segment 3 bases; nucleotides outside the gene matches: 3. The CDR3 is made up of 15 amino acids. The CDR3 loop reads CASSLATSGKETQYF. Incomplete CDR3 DNA: TGCGCCAGCAGCTTAGCGACTAGCGGGAAAGAGACC.

This clone was observed at least ten times. Read data end 3 residues before the CDR3 end; the end is taken from the germline J gene. The chain is built from TRBV7-6 and TRBJ1-1; TRBD1 is a possible D gene (5 bases). Deletions cut 2 bases from V and 1 base from J, with 5 bases between. The germline CDR1 and CDR2 sequences are SGHVS and FNYEAQ. The CDR3 runs 13 residues. The sequenced part of the CDR3 DNA is TGTGCCAGCAGCTTAACAGGGAACACTGAA. Translated: CASSLTGNTE. The whole CDR3 protein reads CASSLTGNTEAFF.